The subject of this entry is one TCR beta chain. Its antigen is unidentified. Other DNA sequences in this specimen translate into the identical CDR3. This sample stems from a study of cytomegalovirus exposure and HLA in healthy donors. For the study at large: Prior work identified 100 million to 130 million unique TCR beta sequences in some 180 million T cells. Study-level results: Reportedly, TCR beta sequences accurately predicted HLA-A and HLA-B alleles in most subjects. As a later analysis showed, several of the most significant clusters appeared to be linked to common viral pathogens. Earlier analysis yielded a pattern in which most TCR beta V segments were productive about 87% or about 30% of the time.

CDR1 and CDR2 (germline): SGHRS, YFSETQ. The CDR3 totals 13 residues. V lost 2 bases, J lost 6 bases, and 9 bases lay in between. The PCR was carried out with 60 Vbeta primers and 13 Jbeta primers. Sequencing used immunoSEQ multiplex PCR; TCRdb keeps in-frame clones, though not all of them. The sample has roughly 140,000 clones; roughly 80% are singletons. This clonotype originated in a woman between 40 and 50 years old in good health and CMV-seropositive. This rearrangement joins TRBV5-1 to TRBJ1-5; no definite D call. Sequenced material: PBMCs. Written as DNA, the CDR3 is TGCGCCAGCAGCTTAAGCTCCGGTCAGCCCCAGCATTTT. This codes for CASSLSSGQPQHF.